These 29 T cell receptor beta chains came from one sample sequenced in a study of shared clonotypes between healthy human individuals. TCRdb's copy holds only in-frame clones and misses some; the assay was immunoSEQ multiplex PCR. Counted here are 2,500,000 or so clones, 92% occurring once; the ten biggest clones make up roughly 0.34%. The sequenced sample was naive CD4+ T cells from PBMCs. This sample's subset: CD45RA+ positively selected. These receptors were taken from a young man in good health. Some clones in this sample may be carry-over from other donors' samples.

This clone was observed a handful of times. The V and J genes are TRBV19 and TRBJ1-2; 8 nucleotides agree with TRBD1. The germline gives CDR1 LNHDA, CDR2 SQIVND (reference sequence). This CDR3 has 13 amino acids. Trimming took 7 bases from V and 8 from J; bases not matched to a gene: 9. The CDR3 coding sequence is TGTGCCAGTACCTCGACAGGGGCTTTGGGCTACACCTTC. This encodes CASTSTGALGYTF.

The V and J genes are TRBV5-6 and TRBJ1-4; D gene uncertain. The germline V and J ends were trimmed by 0 bases and 8 bases, with 11 bases remaining between them. Germline values: CDR1 SGHDT, CDR2 YYEEEE. The CDR3 covers 14 residues. The DNA for the CDR3 is TGTGCCAGCAGCTTGGATGCGGGAAAAGAAAAACTGTTTTTT. This translates into CASSLDAGKEKLFF.

This chain joins TRBV5-6 and TRBJ2-6, with D possibly being TRBD2 (5 bases). Germline CDR1 reads SGHDT; CDR2 reads YYEEEE. Trimming took 0 bases from V and 2 from J, leaving 12 bases between them. The CDR3 is 17 amino acids. CDR3 region: CASSLVRGTTGANVLTF. As DNA, the CDR3 is TGTGCCAGCAGCTTGGTTCGGGGAACGACTGGGGCCAACGTCCTGACTTTC.

The chain recombines TRBV5-6 with TRBJ1-1; TRBD1 is a possible D gene (6 bases). The length of the CDR3 is 13 residues. Germline loops: CDR1 SGHDT, CDR2 YYEEEE. V lost 2 bases to trimming and J lost 4 bases, with 9 bases between them. CDR3 sequence: CASSLMTGTEAFF. The CDR3 bases are TGTGCCAGCAGCTTAATGACAGGCACTGAAGCTTTCTTT.

The chain employs TRBV6-6 and TRBJ2-7; TRBD2 might be the D (5 bases). V lost 2 bases and J 3 bases, leaving 14 bases between the germline ends. CDR1 is MNHNY and CDR2 is SVGAGI in the germline V gene (reference sequence). CDR3 length equals 15 residues. CDR3 in amino acids: CASSYRGSASYEQYF. CDR3 nucleotides: TGTGCCAGCAGTTACAGAGGGTCAGCCAGCTACGAGCAGTACTTC.

The chain recombines TRBV30 with TRBJ2-1; TRBD2 aligns across 7 bases. V lost 1 base, J lost 5 bases, and 26 bases stayed unmatched. Germline values: CDR1 GTSNPN, CDR2 SVGIG (reference sequence). There are 21 residues in the CDR3. CDR3: CAWSAMIFRREEIGTDNEQFF. The CDR3 nucleotides read TGTGCCTGGAGTGCCATGATCTTTAGACGGGAGGAAATAGGGACCGACAATGAGCAGTTCTTC.

In regard to this clone: This specimen includes other DNA sequences encoding the same CDR3. The chain carries TRBV7-9 and TRBJ2-5, with D uncertain. This CDR3 contains 11 residues. Trimming pared 5 bases from V and 5 bases from J, leaving 6 bases between. Looked up from germline, CDR1 is SEHNR and CDR2 is FQNEAQ (reference sequence). This chain's CDR3 is CASSTSETQYF. CDR3 DNA sequence: TGTGCCAGCAGCACAAGTGAGACCCAGTACTTC.

The chain is built from TRBV11-2 and TRBJ2-5; TRBD1 might be the D (6 bases). Germline loops: CDR1 SGHAT, CDR2 FQNNGV. Trimming took off 5 bases at V and 5 bases at J, with 12 bases between the two ends. The CDR3 runs 13 residues. The CDR3 DNA reads TGTGCCAGCAGCCAGGGGATTGTCGAGACCCAGTACTTC. This encodes CASSQGIVETQYF.

The chain couples TRBV18 to TRBJ1-1, with 12 bases identical to TRBD1. The CDR3 runs 15 residues. V lost 4 bases, J lost 4 bases, and 4 bases stayed unmatched. Germline V lookup: CDR1 KGHSH, CDR2 LQKENI. In DNA, the CDR3 is TGTGCCAGCTCACAGGGGACAGGGGGCAGCACTGAAGCTTTCTTT. This codes for CASSQGTGGSTEAFF. Using reference TRBV18 and TRBJ1-1 for the parts outside the CDR3, the full variable domain is NAGVMQNPRHLVRRRGQEARLRCSPMKGHSHVYWYRQLPEEGLKFMVYLQKENIIDESGMPKERFSAEFPKEGPSILRIQQVVRGDSAAYFCASSQGTGGSTEAFFGQGTRLTVV.

The genes are TRBV10-1 and TRBJ1-5; tentative D call: TRBD1 (6 bases). The length of the CDR3 is 15 residues. Trimming took 2 bases from V and 4 from J, leaving 12 bases between them. CDR1 is WNHNN and CDR2 is SYGVQD in the germline V gene (reference sequence). The CDR3 reads CASSENTGWNQPQHF. In DNA form, the CDR3 reads TGCGCCAGCAGTGAGAACACAGGGTGGAATCAGCCCCAGCATTTT.

This chain joins TRBV5-1 and TRBJ2-1; no definite D call. Germline V lookup: CDR1 SGHRS, CDR2 YFSETQ. V was cut by 3 bases and J by 2 bases, with 15 bases left in between. The CDR3 runs 16 residues. The CDR3 DNA is TGCGCCAGCAGCTCCTTCCCCGATGTTCCCTACAATGAGCAGTTCTTC. It specifies CASSSFPDVPYNEQFF. The full variable domain, its missing parts supplied by reference TRBV5-1 and TRBJ2-1, is KAGVTQTPRYLIKTRGQQVTLSCSPISGHRSVSWYQQTPGQGLQFLFEYFSETQRNKGNFPGRFSGRQFSNSRSEMNVSTLELGDSALYLCASSSFPDVPYNEQFFGPGTRLTVL.

The chain employs TRBV4-1 and TRBJ2-1, with TRBD1 matching 7 bases. This CDR3 spans 16 amino acids. V was pared by 0 bases and J by 7 bases, with 9 bases of the junction left unmatched. Germline values: CDR1 MGHRA, CDR2 YSYEKL. The CDR3, as DNA: TGCGCCAGCAGCCAAGATAGGGCACAGGGGTGGAATGAGCAGTTCTTC. It translates to CASSQDRAQGWNEQFF.

The J gene is TRBJ2-5, the V gene TRBV11-2; D is undetermined. The CDR3 is made up of 12 amino acids. Germline V CDR1 and CDR2: SGHAT, FQNNGV. Trimming pared 6 bases from V and 7 bases from J, leaving 12 bases between. CDR3 protein: CASRGEAPTQYF. The CDR3 nucleotides are TGTGCCAGCAGGGGTGAGGCACCGACCCAGTACTTC.

With respect to this clone: The same CDR3 arises from other DNA sequences in this sample as well. The V call is TRBV5-4, the J call TRBJ2-1; 10 bases match TRBD2. Losses at the gene ends were 0 bases for V and 6 bases for J; bases not matched to a gene: 6. The germline V gene has CDR1 SGHNT and CDR2 YYREEE (reference sequence). This CDR3 contains 16 residues. Here the CDR3 reads CASSLGGLAGVNEQFF. As DNA, the CDR3 is TGTGCCAGCAGCTTGGGAGGTCTAGCGGGAGTCAATGAGCAGTTCTTC.

A note on this clone: Other DNA sequences in the sample encode the same CDR3. The chain carries TRBV9 and TRBJ2-2, with a weak D call TRBD1 (5 bases). V was trimmed by 1 base and J by 4 bases, leaving 8 bases between them. From germline, CDR1 is SGDLS and CDR2 YYNGEE. The CDR3 length is 14 residues. This CDR3 is CASSVQQGTGELFF. The CDR3 bases are TGTGCCAGCAGCGTACAGCAGGGCACCGGGGAGCTGTTTTTT.

The chain joins TRBV7-3 to TRBJ2-7, with D perhaps assigned TRBD1 or TRBD2 (5 bases each). CDR3 length: 15 amino acids. CDR1 is SGHTA and CDR2 is FQGTGA in the germline V gene. Trimming took off 6 bases at V and 2 bases at J, with 17 bases between the two ends. DNA for the CDR3: TGTGCCAGCAGATCACTGGGGACGGGTCCCTACGAGCAGTACTTC. Amino acid sequence: CASRSLGTGPYEQYF.

CDR3 sequence reads: CASSLAGDQTHQYF. The CDR3 region has the DNA TGTGCCAGCAGCCTGGCTGGTGACCAAACACATCAGTACTTC. The J gene is TRBJ2-4, the V gene TRBV14; D unclear. Trimming left V 4 bases short and J 12 bases short, with 19 bases between. The CDR3 loop spans 14 amino acids. Germline CDR1 and CDR2: SGHDN and FVKESK.

The chain has TRBV2 and TRBJ2-1; TRBD1 might be the D (5 bases). V was trimmed by 7 bases and J by 0 bases, leaving 13 bases between them. CDR1 and CDR2 from the germline V gene are SNHLY and FYNNEI. The CDR3 contains 15 residues. The CDR3 DNA reads as TGTGCCAGCACTCTCGACAGTAACTCCTACAATGAGCAGTTCTTC. It yields the protein CASTLDSNSYNEQFF. The entire variable domain, with the rest obtained from reference TRBV2 and TRBJ2-1, is as follows: EPEVTQTPSHQVTQMGQEVILRCVPISNHLYFYWYRQILGQKVEFLVSFYNNEISEKSEIFDDQFSVERPDGSNFTLKIRSTKLEDSAMYFCASTLDSNSYNEQFFGPGTRLTVL.

The chain couples TRBV27 to TRBJ1-2; 11 bases agree with TRBD1. J lost 6 bases, V lost 5 bases, and 2 bases had no gene match. The CDR3 is 13 residues long. Germline lookup yields CDR1 MNHEY and CDR2 SMNVEV (reference sequence). Here the CDR3 reads CASSGTGGHGYTF. DNA of the CDR3: TGTGCCAGCAGTGGGACAGGGGGGCATGGCTACACCTTC.

The chain uses TRBV9 and TRBJ1-1; D is unresolved. This CDR3 is built from 13 residues. The V gene lost 4 bases and the J gene lost 4 bases, with 11 bases spanning the gap. Germline V gene lookup returns CDR1 SGDLS and CDR2 YYNGEE. The CDR3 DNA reads as TGTGCCAGCAGCCTCCAATCGGCCACTGAAGCTTTCTTT. Protein sequence: CASSLQSATEAFF.

As regards this clone: This specimen includes other DNA sequences encoding the same CDR3. The chain is built from TRBV18 and TRBJ2-3; 12 positions agree with TRBD2. CDR1 KGHSH and CDR2 LQKENI come from the germline V gene. CDR3 size: 15 residues. V was pared by 3 bases and J by 4 bases, with 2 bases of the junction left unmatched. The CDR3 loop is CASSPTSGSPDTQYF. The CDR3 nucleotides read TGTGCCAGCTCACCGACTAGCGGGAGTCCAGATACGCAGTATTTT. The variable domain in full, with the rest retrieved from reference TRBV18 and TRBJ2-3, is NAGVMQNPRHLVRRRGQEARLRCSPMKGHSHVYWYRQLPEEGLKFMVYLQKENIIDESGMPKERFSAEFPKEGPSILRIQQVVRGDSAAYFCASSPTSGSPDTQYFGPGTRLTVL.

This clone appeared a single time. The V gene is TRBV2, the J gene TRBJ2-3; D is unresolved. This CDR3 has 16 residues. V was cut by 3 bases and J by 3 bases, with 16 bases left in between. The germline gives CDR1 SNHLY, CDR2 FYNNEI. CDR3 nucleotide sequence: TGTGCCAGCAGTGATAATTACCCGCCTTGGACAGATACGCAGTATTTT. Translating gives CASSDNYPPWTDTQYF. The full variable domain, in which reference TRBV2 and TRBJ2-3 provide the parts outside the CDR3, is EPEVTQTPSHQVTQMGQEVILRCVPISNHLYFYWYRQILGQKVEFLVSFYNNEISEKSEIFDDQFSVERPDGSNFTLKIRSTKLEDSAMYFCASSDNYPPWTDTQYFGPGTRLTVL.

This clone was found a few times. The chain employs TRBV7-8 and TRBJ1-2, with TRBD1 matching 7 bases. V shed 5 bases and J 5 bases; nucleotides not matched to a gene: 11. There are 15 residues in the CDR3. Germline V gives CDR1 SGHVS, CDR2 FQNEAQ. This CDR3 reads CASSLQTGLGYGYTF. CDR3 DNA: TGTGCCAGCAGCCTTCAGACAGGGCTGGGATATGGCTACACCTTC.

The rearrangement links TRBV5-4 to TRBJ2-2; unclear D gene. Trimming took 0 bases from V and 8 from J, leaving 11 bases between them. The CDR3 loop spans 14 amino acids. Germline values: CDR1 SGHNT, CDR2 YYREEE (reference sequence). CDR3: CASSLGRRTGELFF. The DNA for the CDR3 is TGTGCCAGCAGCTTGGGACGAAGAACGGGGGAGCTGTTTTTT.

The chain links TRBV2 to TRBJ2-1, with TRBD2 matching over 14 bases. The V gene end was trimmed by 6 bases and the J gene end by 6 bases; junction bases not matched to a gene: 4. The CDR3 is made up of 15 amino acids. Germline V gives CDR1 SNHLY, CDR2 FYNNEI. This chain's CDR3 is CASSLGLAGANEQFF. CDR3 coding DNA: TGTGCCAGCAGCCTGGGACTAGCGGGAGCCAATGAGCAGTTCTTC. The full variable domain, completed using reference TRBV2 and TRBJ2-1, is EPEVTQTPSHQVTQMGQEVILRCVPISNHLYFYWYRQILGQKVEFLVSFYNNEISEKSEIFDDQFSVERPDGSNFTLKIRSTKLEDSAMYFCASSLGLAGANEQFFGPGTRLTVL.

V usage is TRBV27 and J usage is TRBJ2-2, with unresolved D. The germline V and J ends were trimmed by 5 bases and 6 bases, with 16 bases remaining between them. Germline V CDR1 and CDR2: MNHEY, SMNVEV (reference sequence). The CDR3 is 15 amino acids. The CDR3 loop reads CASSPVVVGPGELFF. The DNA of the CDR3 is TGTGCCAGCAGTCCCGTGGTGGTGGGTCCCGGGGAGCTGTTTTTT.

The chain couples TRBV7-9 to TRBJ2-3, with 7 bases aligning to TRBD2. From germline, CDR1 is SEHNR and CDR2 FQNEAQ (reference sequence). This CDR3 has 13 residues. V shed 5 bases and J 6 bases; nucleotides not matched to a gene: 5. The CDR3 region is CASSIDGGDTQYF. CDR3 nucleotides: TGTGCCAGCAGCATCGACGGGGGGGATACGCAGTATTTT.

This chain uses TRBV28 with TRBJ1-1; D might be TRBD1 (6 bases). CDR3 length: 15 amino acids. Germline assignment: CDR1 MDHEN and CDR2 SYDVKM. V was pared by 8 bases and J by 4 bases, with 20 bases between. The CDR3 loop is CASHEPRGLSTEAFF. For the CDR3, the DNA is TGTGCCAGCCACGAGCCGCGGGGGCTGAGCACTGAAGCTTTCTTT.

J is TRBJ2-7 and V is TRBV27, with 14 bases identical to TRBD2. This CDR3 is 18 amino acids long. Germline assignment: CDR1 MNHEY and CDR2 SMNVEV (reference sequence). V was clipped by 6 bases and J by 1 base; unmatched bases: 11. The chain's CDR3 is CASRQNGLAGGISYEQYF. As DNA, the CDR3 is TGTGCCAGCAGGCAAAACGGACTAGCGGGAGGTATTTCCTACGAGCAGTACTTC.